This note documents a single TCR beta chain sequence. Its antigen is not known. This entry is derived from a study of T cell repertoires in cytomegalovirus infection. Whole-study context: Carrying CMV and the relevant HLA type showed in public TCR beta signatures. Study-level results: Dominant in the ex vivo response were TCR beta clonotypes restricted by HLA-C and specific for CMV. There were carriers of CMV plus the relevant HLA, and cumulative public TCR beta family frequency identified them.

TCRdb itself ran the reads through MiXCR, one entry per CDR3 protein. Seen here are about 600,000 distinct CDR3 sequences, approximately 24% observed once, and the top ten hold 8%. CDR1 is DFQATT, CDR2 SNEGSKA, per germline (reference sequence). The CDR3 is made up of 15 amino acids. V shed 2 bases, J shed 0 bases, and the junction held 0 bases outside the gene matches. V and J are TRBV20-1 and TRBJ2-3; 12 bases are a match to TRBD2. The sequenced material came from CD8+ T cells from PBMCs. The receptor was derived from a human donor in good health (CMV status not recorded). Some clones in this sample may be carry-over from other donors' samples. The CDR3 spells CSARLAGGSTDTQYF. In DNA, the CDR3 is TGCAGTGCTAGACTAGCGGGGGGGAGCACAGATACGCAGTATTTT.